This record concerns one T cell receptor beta chain sequence. Its antigen is undetermined. The sample comes from a study of monozygotic twins with inflammatory bowel disease. Study-level findings and limits: Clonotype sharing was lower in IBD patients than healthy twins, most markedly with disease activity. Support was absent for any single strong signal or clonotype linked to IBD.

The template was total RNA from whole blood, with no T cell sorting. The CDR3 covers 12 residues. The V gene's germline CDR1 is KGHDR and CDR2 SFDVKD. TCRdb reprocessed the 5' RACE reads and reports one entry per CDR3 protein, with no DNA. The sample totals roughly 140,000 distinct CDR3 sequences. This clonotype was obtained from a human donor with ulcerative colitis or Crohn's disease, or a healthy co-twin of an affected twin (not recorded which). Material: blood. The chain is built from TRBV24-1 and TRBJ1-1; without DNA, the TCRdb call of TRBD1 cannot be checked. The CDR3 region is CATSDPVGGAFF.